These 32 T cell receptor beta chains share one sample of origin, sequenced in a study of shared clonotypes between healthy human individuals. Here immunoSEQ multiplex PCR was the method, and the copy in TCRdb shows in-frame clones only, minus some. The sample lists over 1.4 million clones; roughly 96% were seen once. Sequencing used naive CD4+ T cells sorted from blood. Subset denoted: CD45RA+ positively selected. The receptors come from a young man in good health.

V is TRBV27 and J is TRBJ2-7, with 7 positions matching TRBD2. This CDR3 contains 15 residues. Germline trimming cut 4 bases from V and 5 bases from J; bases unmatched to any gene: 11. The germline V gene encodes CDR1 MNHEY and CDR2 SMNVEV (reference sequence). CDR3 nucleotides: TGTGCCAGCAGTTCCCCTAGCGGACGCGGACACGAGCAGTACTTC. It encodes CASSSPSGRGHEQYF.

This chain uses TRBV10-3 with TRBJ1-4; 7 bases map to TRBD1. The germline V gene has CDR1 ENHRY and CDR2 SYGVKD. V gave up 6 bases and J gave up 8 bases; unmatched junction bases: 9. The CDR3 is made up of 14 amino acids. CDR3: CAIRPDRTDEKLFF. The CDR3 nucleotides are TGTGCCATCAGGCCGGACAGGACCGACGAAAAACTGTTTTTT.

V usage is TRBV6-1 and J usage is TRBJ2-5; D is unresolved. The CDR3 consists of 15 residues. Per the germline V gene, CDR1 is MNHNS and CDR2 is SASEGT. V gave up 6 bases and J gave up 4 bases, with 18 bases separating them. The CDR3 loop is CASSATPTPGETQYF. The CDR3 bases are TGTGCCAGCAGCGCGACACCAACCCCGGGAGAGACCCAGTACTTC.

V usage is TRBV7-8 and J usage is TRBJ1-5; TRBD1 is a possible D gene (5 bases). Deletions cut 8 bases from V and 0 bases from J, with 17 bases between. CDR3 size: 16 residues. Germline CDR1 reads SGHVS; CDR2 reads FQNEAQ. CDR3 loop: CASGAGFEGSNQPQHF. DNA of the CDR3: TGTGCCAGCGGAGCAGGGTTTGAGGGTAGCAATCAGCCCCAGCATTTT.

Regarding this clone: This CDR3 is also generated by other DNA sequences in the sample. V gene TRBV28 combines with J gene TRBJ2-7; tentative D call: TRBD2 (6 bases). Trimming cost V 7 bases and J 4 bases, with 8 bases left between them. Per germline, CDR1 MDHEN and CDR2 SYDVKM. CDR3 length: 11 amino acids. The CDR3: CASMGLYEQYF. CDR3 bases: TGTGCCAGCATGGGACTTTACGAGCAGTACTTC.

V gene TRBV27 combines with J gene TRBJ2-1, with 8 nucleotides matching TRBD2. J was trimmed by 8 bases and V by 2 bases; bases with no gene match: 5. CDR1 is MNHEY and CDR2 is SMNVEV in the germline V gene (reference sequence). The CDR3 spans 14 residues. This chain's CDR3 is CASSLSLAGYEQFF. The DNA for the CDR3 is TGTGCCAGCAGTTTAAGTCTAGCGGGTTATGAGCAGTTCTTC.

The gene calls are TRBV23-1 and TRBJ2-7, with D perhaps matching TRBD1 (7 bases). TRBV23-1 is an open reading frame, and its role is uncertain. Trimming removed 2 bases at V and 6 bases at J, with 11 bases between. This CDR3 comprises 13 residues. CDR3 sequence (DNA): TGCGCCAGCAGTCAAGGGACAGCGGGCGAGCAGTACTTC. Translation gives CASSQGTAGEQYF.

CDR3 in amino acids: CASWLSVSSYNEQFF. CDR3 nucleotides: TGTGCCAGTTGGTTATCGGTGAGCTCCTACAATGAGCAGTTCTTC. This sequence joins TRBV2 and TRBJ2-1; D is unclear. Trimming pared 9 bases from V and 0 bases from J, leaving 15 bases between. Germline V gene lookup returns CDR1 SNHLY and CDR2 FYNNEI. The CDR3 contains 15 residues.

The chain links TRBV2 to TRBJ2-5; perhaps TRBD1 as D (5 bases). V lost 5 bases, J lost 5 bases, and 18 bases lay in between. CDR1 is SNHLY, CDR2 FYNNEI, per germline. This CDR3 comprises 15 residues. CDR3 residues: CASSSSSFRVETQYF. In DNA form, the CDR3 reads TGTGCCAGCAGTTCTAGTTCGTTCAGGGTGGAGACCCAGTACTTC.

The CDR3 nucleotides are TGCGCCAGCAGCTTGGCGGGCCAGGGTCATGGCTACACCTTC. It codes for CASSLAGQGHGYTF. The chain combines TRBV5-1 with TRBJ1-2; a weak D match, TRBD1 (5 bases). There are 14 residues in the CDR3. V shed 0 bases and J shed 6 bases, with 12 bases lying between them. Germline V gene sequence: CDR1 SGHRS, CDR2 YFSETQ.

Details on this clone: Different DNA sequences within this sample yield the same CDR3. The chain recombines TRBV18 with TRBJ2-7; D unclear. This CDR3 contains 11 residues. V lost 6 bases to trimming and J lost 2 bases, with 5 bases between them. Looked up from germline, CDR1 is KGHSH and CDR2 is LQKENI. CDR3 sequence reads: CASSRTYEQYF. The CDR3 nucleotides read TGTGCCAGCTCGCGGACCTACGAGCAGTACTTC.

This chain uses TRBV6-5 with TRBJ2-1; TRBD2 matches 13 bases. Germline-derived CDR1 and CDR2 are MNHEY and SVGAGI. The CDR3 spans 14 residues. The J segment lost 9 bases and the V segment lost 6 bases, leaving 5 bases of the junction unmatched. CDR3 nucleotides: TGTGCCAGCAGCGGACTAGCGGGAGCCCCTGAGCAGTTCTTC. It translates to CASSGLAGAPEQFF.

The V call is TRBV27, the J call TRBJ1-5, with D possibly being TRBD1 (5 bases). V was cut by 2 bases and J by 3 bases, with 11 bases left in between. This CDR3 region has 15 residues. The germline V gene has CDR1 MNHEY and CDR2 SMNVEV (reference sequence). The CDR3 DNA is TGTGCCAGCAGTTTAGGGCAGGGCCCCAATCAGCCCCAGCATTTT. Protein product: CASSLGQGPNQPQHF.

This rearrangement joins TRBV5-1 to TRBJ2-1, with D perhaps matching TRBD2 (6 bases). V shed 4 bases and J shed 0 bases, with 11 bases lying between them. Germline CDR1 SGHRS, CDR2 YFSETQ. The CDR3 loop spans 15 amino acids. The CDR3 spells CASSRLADSYNEQFF. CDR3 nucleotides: TGCGCCAGCAGCCGTTTAGCGGACTCCTACAATGAGCAGTTCTTC.

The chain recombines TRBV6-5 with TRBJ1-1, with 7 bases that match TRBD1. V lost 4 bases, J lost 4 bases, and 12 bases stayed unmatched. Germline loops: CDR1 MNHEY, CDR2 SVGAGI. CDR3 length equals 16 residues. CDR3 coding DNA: TGTGCCAGCAGTTTTAAGACAGGGAGGGACGCCACTGAAGCTTTCTTT. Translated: CASSFKTGRDATEAFF.

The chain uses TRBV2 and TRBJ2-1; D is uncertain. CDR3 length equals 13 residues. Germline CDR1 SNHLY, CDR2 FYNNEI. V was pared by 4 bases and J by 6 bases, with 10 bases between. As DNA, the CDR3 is TGTGCCAGCAGTGTCAAAATCATCAATGAGCAGTTCTTC. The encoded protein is CASSVKIINEQFF. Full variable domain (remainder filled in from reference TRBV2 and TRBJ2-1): EPEVTQTPSHQVTQMGQEVILRCVPISNHLYFYWYRQILGQKVEFLVSFYNNEISEKSEIFDDQFSVERPDGSNFTLKIRSTKLEDSAMYFCASSVKIINEQFFGPGTRLTVL.

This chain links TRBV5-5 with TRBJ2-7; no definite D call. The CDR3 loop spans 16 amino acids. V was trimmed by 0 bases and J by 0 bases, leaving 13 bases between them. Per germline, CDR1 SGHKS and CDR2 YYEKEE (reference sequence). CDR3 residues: CASSLARTDYSYEQYF. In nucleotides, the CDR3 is TGTGCCAGCAGCTTGGCAAGGACCGATTACTCCTACGAGCAGTACTTC.

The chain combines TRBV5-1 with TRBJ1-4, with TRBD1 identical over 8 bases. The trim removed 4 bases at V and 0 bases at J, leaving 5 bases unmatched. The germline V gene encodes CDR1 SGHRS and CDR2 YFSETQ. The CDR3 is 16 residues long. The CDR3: CASSKGTGATNEKLFF. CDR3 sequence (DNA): TGCGCCAGCAGCAAGGGGACAGGTGCAACTAATGAAAAACTGTTTTTT.

CDR3 sequence: CASSLDPSYEQYF. CDR3 nucleotides: TGTGCCAGCAGCTTGGACCCCTCCTACGAGCAGTACTTC. This sequence joins TRBV7-2 and TRBJ2-7; no definite D call. This CDR3 is built from 13 residues. Germline values: CDR1 SGHTA, CDR2 FQGNSA. V dropped 3 bases and J dropped 0 bases, with 6 bases sitting between them.

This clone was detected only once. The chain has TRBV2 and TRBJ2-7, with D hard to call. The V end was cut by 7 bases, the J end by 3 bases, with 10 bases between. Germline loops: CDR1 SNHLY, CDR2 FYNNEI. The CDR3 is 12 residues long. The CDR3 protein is CASTRLNYEQYF. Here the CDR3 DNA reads TGTGCCAGCACCAGGCTCAACTACGAGCAGTACTTC.

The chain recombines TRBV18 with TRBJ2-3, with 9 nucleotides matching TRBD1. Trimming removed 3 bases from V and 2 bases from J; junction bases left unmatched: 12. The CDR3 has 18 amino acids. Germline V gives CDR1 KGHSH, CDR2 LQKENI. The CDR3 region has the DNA TGTGCCAGCTCACCTACAACGGCCGGGACAGGGACCACAGATACGCAGTATTTT. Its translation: CASSPTTAGTGTTDTQYF.

CDR3 residues: CASSVGDFPYEQYF. DNA for the CDR3: TGTGCCAGCAGCGTAGGGGACTTTCCCTACGAGCAGTACTTC. The V and J genes are TRBV9 and TRBJ2-7, with D possibly being TRBD2 (6 bases). Germline CDR1 reads SGDLS; CDR2 reads YYNGEE. Trimming removed 0 bases at V and 2 bases at J, with 9 bases between. This CDR3 has 14 amino acids.

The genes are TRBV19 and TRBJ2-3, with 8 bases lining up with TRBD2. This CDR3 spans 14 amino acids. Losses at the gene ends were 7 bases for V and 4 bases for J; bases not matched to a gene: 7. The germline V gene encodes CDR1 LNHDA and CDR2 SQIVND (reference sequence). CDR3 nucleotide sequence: TGTGCCAGTAAGCAGCGGGAGATCGCAGATACGCAGTATTTT. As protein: CASKQREIADTQYF.

The CDR3 loop is CASSLRLAGHTDTQYF. The CDR3 DNA is TGTGCCAGCAGCTTGCGGCTAGCGGGACACACAGATACGCAGTATTTT. The V call is TRBV5-4, the J call TRBJ2-3; 9 positions match TRBD2. Germline trimming cut 1 base from V and 2 bases from J; bases unmatched to any gene: 5. The CDR3 runs to 16 residues. The germline V gene encodes CDR1 SGHNT and CDR2 YYREEE (reference sequence).

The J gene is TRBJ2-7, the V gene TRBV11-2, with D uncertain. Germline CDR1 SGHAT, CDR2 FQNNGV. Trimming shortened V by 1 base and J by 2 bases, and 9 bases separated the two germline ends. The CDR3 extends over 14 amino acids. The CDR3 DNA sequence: TGTGCCAGCAGCTTAGCCAGGCGCCCCTACGAGCAGTACTTC. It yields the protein CASSLARRPYEQYF.

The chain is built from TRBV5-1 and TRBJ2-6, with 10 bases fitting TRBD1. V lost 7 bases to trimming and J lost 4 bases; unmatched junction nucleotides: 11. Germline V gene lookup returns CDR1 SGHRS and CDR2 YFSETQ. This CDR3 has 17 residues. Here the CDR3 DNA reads TGCGCCAGCCATTCGACAGGGGGCGCGAAGGGGGCCAACGTCCTGACTTTC. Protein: CASHSTGGAKGANVLTF.

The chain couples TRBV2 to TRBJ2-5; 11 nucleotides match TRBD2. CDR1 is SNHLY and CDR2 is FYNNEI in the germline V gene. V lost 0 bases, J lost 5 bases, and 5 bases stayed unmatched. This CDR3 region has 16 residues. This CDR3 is CASSEAALAGVETQYF. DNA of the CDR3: TGTGCCAGCAGTGAAGCGGCACTAGCGGGAGTTGAGACCCAGTACTTC. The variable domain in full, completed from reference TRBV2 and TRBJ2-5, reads EPEVTQTPSHQVTQMGQEVILRCVPISNHLYFYWYRQILGQKVEFLVSFYNNEISEKSEIFDDQFSVERPDGSNFTLKIRSTKLEDSAMYFCASSEAALAGVETQYFGPGTRLLVL.

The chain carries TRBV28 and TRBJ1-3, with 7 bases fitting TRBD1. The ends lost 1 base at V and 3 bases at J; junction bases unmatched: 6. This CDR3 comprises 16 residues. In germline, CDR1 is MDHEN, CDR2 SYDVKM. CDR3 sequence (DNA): TGTGCCAGCAGTTTATTGCGGCAGGGGGTTGGAAACACCATATATTTT. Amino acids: CASSLLRQGVGNTIYF.

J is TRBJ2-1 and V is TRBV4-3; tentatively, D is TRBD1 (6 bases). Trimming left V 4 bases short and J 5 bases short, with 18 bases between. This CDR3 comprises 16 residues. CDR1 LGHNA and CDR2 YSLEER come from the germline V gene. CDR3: CASSRSGQRGNNEQFF. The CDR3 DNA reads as TGCGCCAGCAGCCGATCCGGACAGCGCGGCAACAATGAGCAGTTCTTC.

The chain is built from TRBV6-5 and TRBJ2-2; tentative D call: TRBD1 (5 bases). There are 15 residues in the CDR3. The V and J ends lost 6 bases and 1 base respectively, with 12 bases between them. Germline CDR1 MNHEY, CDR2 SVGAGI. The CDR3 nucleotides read TGTGCCAGCAGGCACGATCAGGGGAACACCGGGGAGCTGTTTTTT. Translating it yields CASRHDQGNTGELFF.

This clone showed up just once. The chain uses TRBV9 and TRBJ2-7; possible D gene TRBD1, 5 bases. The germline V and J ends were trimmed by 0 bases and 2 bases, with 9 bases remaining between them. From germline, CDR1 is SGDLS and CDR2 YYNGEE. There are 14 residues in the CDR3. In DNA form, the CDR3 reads TGTGCCAGCAGCGTAGCTACAGGAGCCTACGAGCAGTACTTC. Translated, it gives CASSVATGAYEQYF.

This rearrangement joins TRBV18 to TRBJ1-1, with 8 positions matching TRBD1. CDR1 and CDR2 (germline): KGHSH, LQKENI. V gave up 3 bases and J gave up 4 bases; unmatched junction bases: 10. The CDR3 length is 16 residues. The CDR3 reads CASSPGQGAPGTEAFF. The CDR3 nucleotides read TGTGCCAGCTCACCCGGTCAGGGGGCGCCGGGCACTGAAGCTTTCTTT. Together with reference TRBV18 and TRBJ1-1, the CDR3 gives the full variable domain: NAGVMQNPRHLVRRRGQEARLRCSPMKGHSHVYWYRQLPEEGLKFMVYLQKENIIDESGMPKERFSAEFPKEGPSILRIQQVVRGDSAAYFCASSPGQGAPGTEAFFGQGTRLTVV.